The next 25 T cell receptor beta chains were all read from a single sample in a study of vaccination effects on CD4 cells after COVID-19. ViraFEST assay sequencing came after antigen-specific CD4+ T cells were expanded with viral peptide pools. Culturing for approximately 10 days preceded CD4+ T cell isolation. Confirmation by PCR established that the person had SARS-CoV-2 infection between March and December 2020. Clones were read by immunoSEQ multiplex PCR, and TCRdb kept only the in-frame ones, dropping some. The data contain about 24,000 clones, 65% to 85% of them singletons. The antigens of these receptors remain unknown. The sequenced sample was CD4+ T cells from PBMCs cultured with SARS-CoV-2 spike peptides, obtained before COVID-19 vaccination. These receptors originate from a human donor who had a prior SARS-CoV-2 infection.

The chain combines TRBV19 with TRBJ2-7, with 7 bases lining up with TRBD1. After removal of 5 bases from V and 3 bases from J, the junction contained 10 bases not matched to a gene. This CDR3 has 15 residues. CDR1 and CDR2 (germline): LNHDA, SQIVND (reference sequence). The CDR3 loop is CASSAVRDRLYEQYF. The CDR3 region has the DNA TGTGCCAGTAGTGCTGTTCGGGACAGACTCTACGAGCAGTACTTC.

This clone was observed a handful of times. The genes are TRBV10-3 and TRBJ1-1; D unresolved. V shed 3 bases and J shed 1 base, with 6 bases lying between them. The germline gives CDR1 ENHRY, CDR2 SYGVKD. The CDR3 contains 13 residues. CDR3 DNA sequence: TGTGCCATCAGTGACTTAGGGAACACTGAAGCTTTCTTT. Translating gives CAISDLGNTEAFF.

This clone was found once. V usage is TRBV29-1 and J usage is TRBJ2-1; 8 nucleotides line up with TRBD2. This CDR3 comprises 13 residues. In germline, CDR1 is SQVTM, CDR2 ANQGSEA. The V segment lost 6 bases and the J segment 7 bases; nucleotides outside the gene matches: 8. As DNA, the CDR3 is TGCAGCGTGACAACGACTAGCGTTAATGAGCAGTTCTTC. It encodes CSVTTTSVNEQFF.

The V and J genes are TRBV30 and TRBJ2-1; maybe TRBD1 (5 bases). CDR3 size: 15 residues. In germline, CDR1 is GTSNPN, CDR2 SVGIG (reference sequence). Trimming cost V 3 bases and J 0 bases, with 12 bases left between them. CDR3 in DNA: TGTGCCTGGAGCGATGGACATGGCTCCTACAATGAGCAGTTCTTC. Its translation is CAWSDGHGSYNEQFF.

V usage is TRBV7-3 and J usage is TRBJ2-2, with 8 positions matching TRBD2. The ends lost 5 bases at V and 9 bases at J; junction bases unmatched: 14. Germline CDR1 reads SGHTA; CDR2 reads FQGTGA. This CDR3 has 16 residues. The CDR3 bases are TGTGCCAGCAGCCAGGGACCAGCGGGAGACCTCAGGGAGCTGTTTTTT. The encoded protein is CASSQGPAGDLRELFF. Filled out from reference TRBV7-3 and TRBJ2-2, the complete variable domain reads GAGVSQTPSNKVTEKGKYVELRCDPISGHTALYWYRQSLGQGPEFLIYFQGTGAADDSGLPNDRFFAVRPEGSVSTLKIQRTERGDSAVYLCASSQGPAGDLRELFFGEGSRLTVL.

V gene TRBV5-8 combines with J gene TRBJ1-1; the D is unclear. V shed 0 bases and J shed 4 bases, with 13 bases lying between them. The CDR3 spans 15 residues. CDR1 is SGHTS and CDR2 is YDEGEE in the germline V gene. The CDR3 region is CASSLGSGHLTEAFF. The CDR3 region has the DNA TGTGCCAGCAGCTTGGGATCGGGCCACCTCACTGAAGCTTTCTTT. The full variable domain, its missing parts supplied by reference TRBV5-8 and TRBJ1-1, is EAGVTQSPTHLIKTRGQQATLRCSPISGHTSVYWYQQALGLGLQFLLWYDEGEERNRGNFPPRFSGRQFPNYSSELNVNALELEDSALYLCASSLGSGHLTEAFFGQGTRLTVV.

The chain is built from TRBV4-2 and TRBJ2-7; maybe TRBD2 (6 bases). Trimming removed 1 base at V and 3 bases at J, with 16 bases between. CDR1 and CDR2 from the germline V gene are LGHNA and YNFKEQ. This CDR3 spans 16 amino acids. CDR3 bases: TGTGCCAGCAGCCAAGGAATTTCACCGGGACTCTACGAGCAGTACTTC. Translated: CASSQGISPGLYEQYF.

A single count supports this clone. This chain joins TRBV5-6 and TRBJ2-2; no clear D. CDR3 size: 15 residues. V was trimmed by 1 base and J by 4 bases, leaving 11 bases between them. Per germline, CDR1 SGHDT and CDR2 YYEEEE. The CDR3 DNA sequence: TGTGCCAGCAGCTTGATGGGGTTCGGCACCGGGGAGCTGTTTTTT. This codes for CASSLMGFGTGELFF. The variable domain in full, with the rest retrieved from reference TRBV5-6 and TRBJ2-2, is DAGVTQSPTHLIKTRGQQVTLRCSPKSGHDTVSWYQQALGQGPQFIFQYYEEEERQRGNFPDRFSGHQFPNYSSELNVNALLLGDSALYLCASSLMGFGTGELFFGEGSRLTVL.

The chain has TRBV7-2 and TRBJ1-5, with 8 bases lining up with TRBD1. The length of the CDR3 is 15 residues. The germline gives CDR1 SGHTA, CDR2 FQGNSA. V lost 5 bases, J lost 2 bases, and 5 bases stayed unmatched. Here the CDR3 DNA reads TGTGCCAGCAGCCGGACAGGGTCGGGCAATCAGCCCCAGCATTTT. Its translation is CASSRTGSGNQPQHF.

This clone is medium-sized by share. The CDR3 DNA sequence: TGTGCCAGCAGACTTCCCCCAGGAGATGGCTACACCTTC. This gives the protein CASRLPPGDGYTF. This chain joins TRBV5-6 and TRBJ1-2; D gene uncertain. CDR1 and CDR2 from the germline V gene are SGHDT and YYEEEE. The CDR3 extends over 13 amino acids. The V and J ends lost 5 bases and 6 bases respectively, with 14 bases between them.

V is TRBV4-2 and J is TRBJ1-6; D unresolved. This CDR3 has 16 residues. Germline-derived CDR1 and CDR2 are LGHNA and YNFKEQ. V lost 1 base, J lost 0 bases, and 7 bases lay in between. The CDR3 coding sequence is TGTGCCAGCAGCCAAGGGTTGCACTCCTATAATTCACCCCTCCACTTT. It encodes CASSQGLHSYNSPLHF.

This clone was seen a handful of times. The chain links TRBV18 to TRBJ1-1; D is possibly TRBD1 (6 bases). Germline CDR1 and CDR2: KGHSH and LQKENI. V lost 4 bases and J lost 5, with 17 bases in between. The CDR3 is made up of 15 amino acids. Written as DNA, the CDR3 is TGTGCCAGCTCACGCCACCCGACAGGCGAGACTGAAGCTTTCTTT. This sequence encodes CASSRHPTGETEAFF.

The rearrangement uses TRBV9 and TRBJ2-3; 7 positions agree with TRBD2. Germline CDR1 is SGDLS and CDR2 is YYNGEE. The CDR3 runs 14 residues. V shed 1 base, J shed 4 bases, and the junction held 3 bases outside the gene matches. Here the CDR3 reads CASSVTGGPDTQYF. CDR3 coding DNA: TGTGCCAGCAGCGTAACGGGGGGTCCAGATACGCAGTATTTT.

This sequence joins TRBV7-2 and TRBJ2-7; D is perhaps TRBD1 or TRBD2 (5 bases each). V was clipped by 0 bases and J by 3 bases, with 12 bases between them. The V gene's germline CDR1 is SGHTA and CDR2 FQGNSA. This CDR3 comprises 15 residues. CDR3 sequence reads: CASSLAPGRSYEQYF. CDR3 in DNA: TGTGCCAGCAGCTTAGCTCCGGGACGTAGCTACGAGCAGTACTTC.

The chain couples TRBV6-5 to TRBJ1-6; D is unresolved. This CDR3 region has 14 residues. Trimming stripped 5 bases from V and 5 bases from J, with 10 bases between. Germline V CDR1 and CDR2: MNHEY, SVGAGI. This CDR3 reads CASSPSNDNSPLHF. CDR3 nucleotides: TGTGCCAGCAGTCCCTCCAATGATAATTCACCCCTCCACTTT.

The chain employs TRBV7-2 and TRBJ1-5, with unresolved D. The germline V gene encodes CDR1 SGHTA and CDR2 FQGNSA. Trimming removed 0 bases from V and 7 bases from J, with 13 bases in between. The length of the CDR3 is 15 residues. The CDR3 here is CASSLARASGQPQHF. In DNA form, the CDR3 reads TGTGCCAGCAGCTTAGCCCGGGCCAGCGGGCAGCCCCAGCATTTT. Full variable domain (remainder filled in from reference TRBV7-2 and TRBJ1-5): GAGVSQSPSNKVTEKGKDVELRCDPISGHTALYWYRQSLGQGLEFLIYFQGNSAPDKSGLPSDRFSAERTGGSVSTLTIQRTQQEDSAVYLCASSLARASGQPQHFGDGTRLSIL.

This chain uses TRBV11-3 with TRBJ2-5; 7 positions match TRBD1. V was clipped by 5 bases and J by 7 bases; unmatched bases: 7. This CDR3 comprises 13 residues. Germline assignment: CDR1 SGHNT and CDR2 YENEEA. The CDR3 DNA follows: TGTGCCAGCAGCGACGACAGGGTTTGGACCCAGTACTTC. Amino acids: CASSDDRVWTQYF. Combining the CDR3 with reference TRBV11-3 and TRBJ2-5 gives the whole variable domain EAGVVQSPRYKIIEKKQPVAFWCNPISGHNTLYWYLQNLGQGPELLIRYENEEAVDDSQLPKDRFSAERLKGVDSTLKIQPAELGDSAVYLCASSDDRVWTQYFGPGTRLLVL.

The V call is TRBV30, the J call TRBJ1-5; no reliable D call. V was cut by 0 bases and J by 7 bases, with 10 bases left in between. The CDR3 contains 13 residues. Germline loops: CDR1 GTSNPN, CDR2 SVGIG (reference sequence). The CDR3 protein is CAWSVQSSQPQHF. The CDR3 DNA reads TGTGCCTGGAGTGTTCAATCAAGCCAGCCCCAGCATTTT.

The chain has TRBV27 and TRBJ1-2, with 9 nucleotides matching TRBD1. Germline V CDR1 and CDR2: MNHEY, SMNVEV (reference sequence). CDR3 length: 14 residues. Trimming took 3 bases from V and 7 from J; bases not matched to a gene: 6. The CDR3 spells CASSFGTGRRGYTF. CDR3 DNA sequence: TGTGCCAGCAGTTTCGGGACAGGGAGACGTGGCTACACCTTC.

The rearrangement links TRBV14 to TRBJ2-7, with 9 nucleotides matching TRBD2. Trimming took 5 bases from V and 6 from J; bases not matched to a gene: 11. This CDR3 has 15 residues. CDR1 and CDR2 (germline): SGHDN, FVKESK. The CDR3 sequence is CASSFGGRGPGEQYF. CDR3 DNA: TGTGCCAGCAGCTTTGGCGGGAGGGGTCCGGGCGAGCAGTACTTC.

J is TRBJ2-3 and V is TRBV14; 7 bases match TRBD2. There are 15 residues in the CDR3. Germline-derived CDR1 and CDR2 are SGHDN and FVKESK. V lost 4 bases to trimming and J lost 5 bases; unmatched junction nucleotides: 9. The CDR3 DNA is TGTGCCAGCAGCCCCAGCTCGGGAGGTAGAGATACGCAGTATTTT. Amino acids: CASSPSSGGRDTQYF.

This clone showed up just once. The junction differs from germline at one of its ends, possibly a read error. The CDR3 sequence is CACSQLTRTYEQYF. The CDR3 DNA sequence: TGTGCCTGCAGTCAACTAACCCGTACCTACGAGCAGTACTTC. This chain connects TRBV5-4 to TRBJ2-7; no definite D call. Germline loops: CDR1 SGHNT, CDR2 YYREEE (reference sequence). The CDR3 runs 14 residues.

The chain uses TRBV5-1 and TRBJ1-1; 7 bases fit TRBD1. V shed 6 bases, J shed 3 bases, and the junction held 11 bases outside the gene matches. The CDR3 contains 15 residues. The germline CDR1 and CDR2 sequences are SGHRS and YFSETQ. The CDR3 DNA reads as TGCGCCAGCAAAGGGAACAGGGGTGGGGACACTGAAGCTTTCTTT. As protein: CASKGNRGGDTEAFF.

The rearrangement uses TRBV3-1 (or the pseudogene TRBV3-2) and TRBJ2-1; TRBD2 aligns across 7 bases. Germline CDR1 is LGHDT and CDR2 is YNNKEL (reference sequence). V lost 3 bases and J lost 9; bases outside the gene matches: 5. The CDR3 totals 13 residues. CDR3 loop: CASSHGLDGEQFF. The CDR3 nucleotides read TGTGCCAGCAGCCATGGACTAGACGGTGAGCAGTTCTTC.

This rearrangement joins TRBV18 to TRBJ2-1, with 12 nucleotides matching TRBD2. After removal of 3 bases from V and 0 bases from J, the junction contained 3 bases not matched to a gene. Germline V gene sequence: CDR1 KGHSH, CDR2 LQKENI. This CDR3 is built from 17 residues. CDR3 nucleotide sequence: TGTGCCAGCTCACCGACACTAGCGGGGGGCTCCTACAATGAGCAGTTCTTC. It codes for CASSPTLAGGSYNEQFF.